This TCR beta chain was captured in a study of blood T cell repertoires in COVID-19 (TCRdb year 2020). About the full investigation: Collaborator samples came from the United States, Italy and Spain and covered acute and convalescent phases of COVID-19. Samples came from the ongoing ImmuneRACE study (first 160 participants) plus 1,254 subjects from 6 global collaborators. The prospective study material was composed of cDNA or gDNA derived from T cells, B-cell-depleted T cells, or PBMCs. The dataset comprised deeply sampled blood TCRbeta repertoires from subjects exposed to, actively infected with, or recovered from COVID-19. Where HLA class I and class II types were available, the types were taken from metadata supplied by the sample provider, not from assay-based typing. The repertoires were made available in a free public database intended to serve as a resource for research on the immune response to SARS-CoV-2. A de-identified subject ID, COVID-19 status, age in years and sex were almost always included in the sample metadata. Study-wide findings and limitations: How much clinical and demographic metadata was included differed by source and by participant, and the metadata was provided uncurated.

TCRbeta CDR3 regions were amplified from genomic DNA by means of the immunoSEQ Assay, a bias-controlled multiplex PCR. On the authors' methods: Within the assay, amplification of reference gene primers was used to estimate how many nucleated cells each sample contained. Sequence reads were collapsed and filtered to measure the absolute abundance of every unique TCRbeta CDR3 rearrangement. For each sample, productive Simpson clonality was calculated by taking the square root of Simpson's diversity index across productive rearrangements. The clones in this table, taken by TCRdb from immuneACCESS, are in-frame only. Not every clone is retained; where verified, under half of the shortfall comes from an unresolved V gene, and the cause of the rest is unknown. The DNA was the basis for D and trimming; V, J and clone size are from that table. The sample table contains 250,000 to 350,000 clones; only one count was recorded for about 86% of them. Jointly, the top ten make up around 13% of the sample.

Trimming costs V 1 base and J 4 bases, and their ends lie 10 bases apart. Based on the germline V gene, the CDR1 and CDR2 sequences are SNHLY and FYNNEI. Measured from the cysteine to the phenylalanine, the CDR3 is 15 residues long. Just CDR3 DNA is preserved here, 45 bases in frame from base 1. Regarding this clone: It lacks a known antigen. The input lacks base qualities; no much larger clone sits a single base away.

In Seattle, one collaborating source enrolled patients while the infection was active and tracked those patients longitudinally over the course of disease. Whole blood was collected in K2EDTA tubes by collaborating institutions according to the institutions' own protocols. Collaborator samples were shipped for TCRbeta analysis as frozen whole blood, isolated PBMCs, or DNA extracted from either sample type. Input material: peripheral blood. The sequence was collected from a woman in her seventies with COVID-19, enrolled during active disease. Recombination connected TRBV2 to TRBJ1-4; no confident D gene assignment can be made. The nucleotide sequence is TGTGCCAGCAGTGAAGGGATATCGGGTAATGAAAAACTGTTTTTT. Its product reads: CASSEGISGNEKLFF.